This T cell receptor (beta chain) was recorded in a study of blood T cell repertoires in COVID-19. This clone was seen only once. Method: immunoSEQ multiplex PCR; TCRdb's copy keeps in-frame clones and lacks some. Of roughly 380,000 clones in the sample, about nine tenths are singletons; the top ten hold 1.5% to 1.9%. Per germline, CDR1 LGHDT and CDR2 YNNKEL (reference sequence). The CDR3 is made up of 15 amino acids. V lost 0 bases and J lost 3; bases outside the gene matches: 4. J is TRBJ2-7 and V is TRBV3-1 (or the pseudogene TRBV3-2); TRBD1 aligns across 8 bases. Source material: peripheral blood. The receptor comes from a woman in her 40s with COVID-19, enrolled during active disease. The CDR3 reads CASSQDNRGIYEQYF. Written as DNA, the CDR3 is TGTGCCAGCAGCCAAGATAACAGGGGGATCTACGAGCAGTACTTC.